This TCR beta chain was sequenced for a study of blood T cells in healthy people across ages. Study-level information: Template switching caught about one barcoded beta molecule for each two T cells. Regarding the study as a whole: Investigators treated diversity estimates from one million T cells as underestimates.

A second PCR of roughly 7 to 11 cycles used a sample-barcoded 5' primer and a J-beta primer mix. One entry per CDR3 protein results from TCRdb running MiXCR on the 5' RACE reads. The sample records approximately 880,000 distinct CDR3 sequences, about 48% being singletons. This clonotype was counted at least ten times. Its antigen is currently unknown. The material sequenced was blood. The sequence was obtained from a young man in good health.

Here the CDR3 DNA reads TGTGCCAGCAGCCCGGCCTCAGATACGCAGTATTTT. Translating gives CASSPASDTQYF. The V gene is TRBV7-2, the J gene TRBJ2-3; no clear D. The CDR3 extends over 12 amino acids. V lost 5 bases to trimming and J lost 4 bases, with 7 bases between them. Germline CDR1 and CDR2: SGHTA and FQGNSA.